The 5 T cell receptor beta chains presented below share a single source sample, sequenced in a study of T-cell memory formation after mild COVID-19. Using its own MiXCR run on the 5' RACE reads, TCRdb lists one record per CDR3 protein. This table has fewer than 300,000 distinct CDR3 sequences, over 15% appearing once. Material for sequencing was PBMCs or a T cell subset sorted from them (not recorded which). All receptors derive from a man aged 18 to 29 who had mild COVID-19 (a few samples of this study predate the infection). Cell type and time point are not known.

The V call is TRBV2, the J call TRBJ2-3; TRBD2 aligns across 7 bases. The junction had 8 bases not matched to a gene; V was cut back by 8 bases and J by 0 bases. Germline loops: CDR1 SNHLY, CDR2 FYNNEI. The CDR3 runs to 15 residues. CDR3 protein: CASFAGVFSTDTQYF. CDR3 DNA: TGTGCCAGCTTCGCGGGGGTCTTTAGCACAGATACGCAGTATTTT.

This clonotype was detected a few times. V gene TRBV27 combines with J gene TRBJ1-6, with a possible D match to TRBD1 (5 bases). CDR3 length equals 15 residues. Germline V gene data show CDR1 as MNHEY and CDR2 as SMNVEV (reference sequence). Trimming took 3 bases from V and 12 from J, leaving 18 bases between them. CDR3 protein: CASSFGGIDLGPLHF. DNA of the CDR3: TGTGCCAGCAGTTTCGGGGGGATAGATTTGGGACCCCTCCACTTT.

This chain uses TRBV27 with TRBJ2-3, with D maybe TRBD2 (5 bases). Germline-derived CDR1 and CDR2 are MNHEY and SMNVEV (reference sequence). V dropped 5 bases and J dropped 4 bases, with 16 bases sitting between them. The CDR3 length is 15 residues. The CDR3: CASSIRLSEADTQYF. The CDR3 DNA follows: TGTGCCAGCAGTATACGACTAAGCGAGGCAGATACGCAGTATTTT.

The table lists this clonotype with a count of one. The genes are TRBV10-2 and TRBJ2-1, with 15 nucleotides matching TRBD2. Losses at the gene ends were 4 bases for V and 9 bases for J; bases not matched to a gene: 4. CDR1 and CDR2 from the germline V gene are WSHSY and SAAADI. The CDR3 has 15 amino acids. CDR3: CASSGTSGGALEQFF. In DNA, the CDR3 is TGCGCCAGCAGTGGGACTAGCGGGGGGGCCCTTGAGCAGTTCTTC.

Worth noting for this clonotype: Germline is not matched at one junction end, which may reflect a read error. This sequence joins TRBV3-1 and TRBJ2-7; a possible D gene is TRBD2 (7 bases). The CDR3 runs to 14 residues. In germline, CDR1 is LGHDT, CDR2 YNNKEL (reference sequence). The CDR3 protein is CACSQGRGFYEQYF. CDR3 DNA: TGTGCCTGCAGCCAAGGGAGGGGGTTCTACGAGCAGTACTTC.